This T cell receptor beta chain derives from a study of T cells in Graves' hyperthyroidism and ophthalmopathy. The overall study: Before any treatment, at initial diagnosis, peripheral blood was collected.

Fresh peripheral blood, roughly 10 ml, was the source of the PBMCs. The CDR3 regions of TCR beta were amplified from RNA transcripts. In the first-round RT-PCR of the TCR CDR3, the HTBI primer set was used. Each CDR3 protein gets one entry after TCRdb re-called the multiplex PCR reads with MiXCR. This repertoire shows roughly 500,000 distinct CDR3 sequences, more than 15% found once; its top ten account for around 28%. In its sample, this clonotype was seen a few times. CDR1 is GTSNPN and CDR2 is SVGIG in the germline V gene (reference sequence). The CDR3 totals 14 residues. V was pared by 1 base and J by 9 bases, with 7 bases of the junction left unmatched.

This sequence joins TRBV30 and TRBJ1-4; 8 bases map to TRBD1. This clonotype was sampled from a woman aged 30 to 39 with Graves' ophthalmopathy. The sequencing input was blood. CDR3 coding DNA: TGTGCCTGGAGTGACGGGACAGGCTGGAAAAAACTGTTTTTT. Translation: CAWSDGTGWKKLFF.